The sequence of this T cell receptor beta chain was determined in a study of technical replicates of blood from several donors. Some clones are missing from TCRdb's copy, which holds only in-frame ones; the method was immunoSEQ multiplex PCR. The top ten hold around 0.37% of the sample, which has about 70,000 clones, about 90% seen once. This CDR3 is built from 16 residues. In germline, CDR1 is MDHEN, CDR2 SYDVKM. The V and J ends lost 10 bases and 0 bases respectively, with 21 bases between them. Sequenced material: T cells isolated from PBMCs. This TCR was recovered from a human donor in good health. V and J are TRBV28 and TRBJ1-2; no clear D gene. The CDR3 bases are TGTGCCACCCAAGCCCCGAGGACTAATACTAACTATGGCTACACCTTC. It specifies CATQAPRTNTNYGYTF.